Described below is a single TCR beta chain sequence and its context. Its antigen is still unknown. Assay: immunoSEQ multiplex PCR; the TCRdb copy retains only in-frame clones and omits some. The repertoire includes 150,000 or so clones, around three quarters of them detected once, and roughly 13% sits in the top ten. This record belongs to a study of cytotoxic CD8 clonotypes in ibrutinib-treated CLL. Study outcomes and limitations: On treatment, the uncommon public clonotypes contracted or remained stable.

Trimming took 6 bases from V and 5 from J, leaving 16 bases between them. This CDR3 has 14 amino acids. Germline-derived CDR1 and CDR2 are MDHEN and SYDVKM. J is TRBJ1-2 and V is TRBV28; D possibly corresponds to TRBD1 (5 bases). This receptor was obtained from a human donor with chronic lymphocytic leukemia. Sequenced here: PBMCs, sampled after 12 months of ibrutinib treatment. This CDR3 is CASSRQIGVYGYTF. CDR3 DNA: TGTGCCAGCAGCAGACAGATCGGGGTTTATGGCTACACCTTC.